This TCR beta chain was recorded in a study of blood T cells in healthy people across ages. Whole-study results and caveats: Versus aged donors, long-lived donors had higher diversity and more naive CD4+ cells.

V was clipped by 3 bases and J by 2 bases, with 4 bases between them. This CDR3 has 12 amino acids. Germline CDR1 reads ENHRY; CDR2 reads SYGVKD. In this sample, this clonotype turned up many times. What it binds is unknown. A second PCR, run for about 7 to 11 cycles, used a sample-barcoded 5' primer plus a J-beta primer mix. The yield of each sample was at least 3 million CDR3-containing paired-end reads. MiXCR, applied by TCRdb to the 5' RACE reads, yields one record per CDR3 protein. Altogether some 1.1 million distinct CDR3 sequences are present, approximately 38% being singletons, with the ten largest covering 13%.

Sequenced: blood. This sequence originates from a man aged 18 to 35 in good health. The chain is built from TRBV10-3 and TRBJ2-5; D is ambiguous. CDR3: CAISEYQETQYF. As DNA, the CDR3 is TGTGCCATCAGTGAATATCAAGAGACCCAGTACTTC.